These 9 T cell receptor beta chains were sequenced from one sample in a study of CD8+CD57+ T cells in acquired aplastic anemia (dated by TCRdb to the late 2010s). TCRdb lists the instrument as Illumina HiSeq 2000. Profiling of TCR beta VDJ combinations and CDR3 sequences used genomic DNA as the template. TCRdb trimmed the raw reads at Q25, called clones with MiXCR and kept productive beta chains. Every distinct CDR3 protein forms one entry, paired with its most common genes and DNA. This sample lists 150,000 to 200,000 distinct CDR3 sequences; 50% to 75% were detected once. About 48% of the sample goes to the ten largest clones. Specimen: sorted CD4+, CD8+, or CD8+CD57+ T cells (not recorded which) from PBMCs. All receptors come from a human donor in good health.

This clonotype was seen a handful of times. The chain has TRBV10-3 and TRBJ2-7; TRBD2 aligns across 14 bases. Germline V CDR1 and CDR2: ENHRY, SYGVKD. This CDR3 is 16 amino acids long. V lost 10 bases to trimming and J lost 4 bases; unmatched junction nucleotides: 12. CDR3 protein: CATGLAGDRWGYEQYF. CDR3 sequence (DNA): TGTGCCACGGGACTAGCGGGAGATAGGTGGGGGTACGAGCAGTACTTC.

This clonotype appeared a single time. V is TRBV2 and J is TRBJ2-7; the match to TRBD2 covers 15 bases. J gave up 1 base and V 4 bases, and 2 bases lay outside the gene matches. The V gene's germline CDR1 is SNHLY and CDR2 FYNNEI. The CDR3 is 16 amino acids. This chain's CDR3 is CASSGGLAGGSYEQYF. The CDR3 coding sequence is TGTGCCAGCAGTGGGGGACTAGCGGGGGGATCCTACGAGCAGTACTTC. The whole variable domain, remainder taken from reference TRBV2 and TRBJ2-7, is EPEVTQTPSHQVTQMGQEVILRCVPISNHLYFYWYRQILGQKVEFLVSFYNNEISEKSEIFDDQFSVERPDGSNFTLKIRSTKLEDSAMYFCASSGGLAGGSYEQYFGPGTRLTVT.

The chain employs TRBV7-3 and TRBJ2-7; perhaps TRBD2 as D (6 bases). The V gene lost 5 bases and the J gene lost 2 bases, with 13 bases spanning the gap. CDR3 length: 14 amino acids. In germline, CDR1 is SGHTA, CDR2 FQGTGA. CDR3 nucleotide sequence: TGTGCCAGCAGCCCCGCGGCGGGACCCTACGAGCAGTACTTC. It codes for CASSPAAGPYEQYF.

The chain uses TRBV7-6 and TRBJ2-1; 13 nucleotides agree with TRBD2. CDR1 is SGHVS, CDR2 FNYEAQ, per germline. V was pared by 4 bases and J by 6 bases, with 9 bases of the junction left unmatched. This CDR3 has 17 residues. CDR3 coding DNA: TGTGCCAGCAGCTCATGGACTAGCGGGGGCCGGGGCAATGAGCAGTTCTTC. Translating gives CASSSWTSGGRGNEQFF.

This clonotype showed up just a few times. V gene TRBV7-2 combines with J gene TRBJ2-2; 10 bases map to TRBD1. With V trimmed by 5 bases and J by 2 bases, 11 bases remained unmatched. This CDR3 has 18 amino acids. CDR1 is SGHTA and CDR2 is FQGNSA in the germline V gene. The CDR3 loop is CASSARDRGAINTGELFF. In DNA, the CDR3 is TGTGCCAGCAGCGCACGGGACAGGGGAGCGATAAACACCGGGGAGCTGTTTTTT.

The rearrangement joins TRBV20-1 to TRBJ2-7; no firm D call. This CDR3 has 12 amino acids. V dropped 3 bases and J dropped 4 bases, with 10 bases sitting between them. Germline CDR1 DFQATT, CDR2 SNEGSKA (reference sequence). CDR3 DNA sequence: TGCAGTGCTAGTGTCGGACCTTACGAGCAGTACTTC. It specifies CSASVGPYEQYF.

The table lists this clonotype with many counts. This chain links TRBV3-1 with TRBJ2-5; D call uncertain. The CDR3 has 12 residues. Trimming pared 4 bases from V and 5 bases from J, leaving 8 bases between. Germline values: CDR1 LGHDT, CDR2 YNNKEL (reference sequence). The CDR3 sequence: CASSPFGETQYF. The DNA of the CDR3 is TGTGCCAGCAGCCCATTCGGGGAGACCCAGTACTTC.

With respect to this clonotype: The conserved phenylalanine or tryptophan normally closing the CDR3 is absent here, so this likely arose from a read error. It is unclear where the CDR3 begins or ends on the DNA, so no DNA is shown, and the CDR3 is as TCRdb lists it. The CDR3 sequence: CASSPNST. This rearrangement joins TRBV7-6 to TRBJ2-7. From its first to its last residue, the CDR3 has 8 amino acids. The V gene's germline CDR1 is SGHVS and CDR2 FNYEAQ.

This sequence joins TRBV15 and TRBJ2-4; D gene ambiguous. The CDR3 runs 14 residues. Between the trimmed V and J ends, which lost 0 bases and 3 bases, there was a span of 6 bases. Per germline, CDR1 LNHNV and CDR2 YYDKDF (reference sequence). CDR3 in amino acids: CATSRDGYKNIQYF. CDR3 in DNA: TGTGCCACCAGCAGAGATGGTTACAAAAACATTCAGTACTTC.